The 28 T cell receptor beta chains presented below share a single source sample, sequenced in a study of metastatic and nonmetastatic thyroid tumors. TCRdb re-clonotyped the PCR reads via MiXCR. Here the sample spans around 22,000 clones, more than 20% being singletons. None of the patients had undergone any treatment ahead of thyroid surgery. Material for sequencing was blood. All receptors come from a female donor with papillary thyroid cancer or a benign thyroid nodule (not recorded which). Some clones in this sample may be carry-over from other donors' samples.

Within the sample, this clone is medium-sized. The gene calls are TRBV15 and TRBJ1-3; no clear D. The V end was cut by 0 bases, the J end by 4 bases, with 10 bases between. The germline CDR1 and CDR2 sequences are LNHNV and YYDKDF (reference sequence). The CDR3 totals 15 residues. The CDR3 DNA is TGTGCCACCAGCAGAGATCGGGTAACGGGAAACACCATATATTTT. Translating it yields CATSRDRVTGNTIYF.

By frequency in the sample, this clone is medium-sized. Here the CDR3 DNA reads TGTGCCAGCAGTGATATGGGAGGGATCAGGGAGCAGTACTTC. Protein: CASSDMGGIREQYF. V usage is TRBV27 and J usage is TRBJ2-7; 7 positions agree with TRBD2. The ends lost 5 bases at V and 7 bases at J; junction bases unmatched: 11. Germline values: CDR1 MNHEY, CDR2 SMNVEV (reference sequence). This CDR3 spans 14 amino acids.

This clone was seen at least ten times. This chain uses TRBV5-8 with TRBJ2-3, with D maybe TRBD1 (6 bases). Germline V gives CDR1 SGHTS, CDR2 YDEGEE. The V gene lost 0 bases and the J gene lost 2 bases, with 13 bases spanning the gap. This CDR3 comprises 16 residues. The CDR3 DNA reads TGTGCCAGCAGCTTGGGGGCAGGGGAGTTCACAGATACGCAGTATTTT. Its protein is CASSLGAGEFTDTQYF.

This clone has a handful of counts. V and J are TRBV11-2 and TRBJ1-1; D is perhaps TRBD1 (5 bases). The CDR3 consists of 16 residues. V was trimmed by 5 bases and J by 1 base, leaving 17 bases between them. CDR1 is SGHAT, CDR2 FQNNGV, per germline. CDR3 DNA sequence: TGTGCCAGCAGCGCCCCCTGGGGGGGGGGGAACACTGAAGCTTTCTTT. Amino acid sequence: CASSAPWGGGNTEAFF.

In its sample, this clone is medium-sized. The rearrangement uses TRBV6-2 or TRBV6-3 and TRBJ1-2, with D unresolved. The CDR3 has 13 amino acids. The germline gives CDR1 MNHEY, CDR2 SVGEGT. V was pared by 7 bases and J by 4 bases, with 13 bases between. The chain's CDR3 is CASTDLTGYGYTF. The CDR3 DNA reads as TGTGCCAGCACTGACCTCACGGGCTATGGCTACACCTTC.

Ten or more counts support this clone. V usage is TRBV11-2 and J usage is TRBJ1-3, with D unclear. Germline loops: CDR1 SGHAT, CDR2 FQNNGV. The CDR3 length is 16 residues. Trimming took off 2 bases at V and 4 bases at J, with 15 bases between the two ends. CDR3 DNA: TGTGCCAGCAGCTTAACCCGGAAAGCAGCGGGAAACACCATATATTTT. Translation: CASSLTRKAAGNTIYF.

This clone was recorded many times. The chain links TRBV11-3 to TRBJ2-5; 9 bases map to TRBD1. After removal of 5 bases from V and 5 bases from J, the junction contained 9 bases not matched to a gene. Per germline, CDR1 SGHNT and CDR2 YENEEA. The CDR3 contains 15 residues. The CDR3 coding sequence is TGTGCCAGCAGCCCCTCTGGACAGGGGTATGAGACCCAGTACTTC. This sequence encodes CASSPSGQGYETQYF.

This clone was counted ten times or more. J is TRBJ2-1 and V is TRBV3-1, with D tentatively TRBD2 (6 bases). The CDR3 is 16 residues long. Trimming cost V 1 base and J 4 bases, with 14 bases left between them. Germline V gene sequence: CDR1 LGHDT, CDR2 YNNKEL (reference sequence). For the CDR3, the DNA is TGTGCCAGCAGCCAAGGGTTTGGCGGGGCGTACAATGAGCAGTTCTTC. Encoded protein: CASSQGFGGAYNEQFF.

Concerning this clone itself: A clone one base away is much larger, so this may be a read error. The V gene is TRBV7-2, the J gene TRBJ1-1; TRBD1 aligns across 7 bases. Germline V CDR1 and CDR2: SGHTA, FQGNSA. The length of the CDR3 is 17 residues. The CDR3 reads CANSLTGTALSGTEAFF. The CDR3 nucleotides are TGTGCCAACAGCCTTACCGGGACAGCCCTTTCGGGGACTGAAGCTTTCTTT.

This clone was seen repeatedly, ten times or more. V usage is TRBV20-1 and J usage is TRBJ2-1; 7 bases match TRBD1. V lost 1 base, J lost 0 bases, and 9 bases stayed unmatched. CDR1 and CDR2 (germline): DFQATT, SNEGSKA (reference sequence). This CDR3 region has 17 residues. CDR3 in DNA: TGCAGTGCTAGAGGGACGACAGGGCGTGACTCCTACAATGAGCAGTTCTTC. Its translation: CSARGTTGRDSYNEQFF.

This clone was picked up a small number of times. This chain connects TRBV19 to TRBJ1-1, with D possibly matching TRBD1 (6 bases). Germline V CDR1 and CDR2: LNHDA, SQIVND (reference sequence). The CDR3 is 15 amino acids. Trimming stripped 7 bases from V and 4 bases from J, with 19 bases between. As DNA, the CDR3 is TGTGCCAGTATCCACTTTGGAGGGGGGAGCACTGAAGCTTTCTTT. It translates to CASIHFGGGSTEAFF.

In the case of this clone: One junction end does not reproduce the germline sequence, and a read error may be involved. J is TRBJ1-5 and V is TRBV14; D possibly corresponds to TRBD1 (5 bases). The CDR3 spans 17 residues. Germline V gene lookup returns CDR1 SGHDN and CDR2 FVKESK. The CDR3 spells CASRQDIVRDGPQPLHF. The CDR3 DNA follows: TGTGCCAGCAGACAAGATATTGTTAGGGACGGACCTCAGCCCCTGCATTTT.

V and J are TRBV7-2 and TRBJ2-7, with D possibly TRBD2 on 5 matching bases. Germline CDR1 is SGHTA and CDR2 is FQGNSA. Trimming shortened V by 5 bases and J by 6 bases, and 17 bases separated the two germline ends. The CDR3 sequence is 14 residues long. The chain's CDR3 is CASSLRSAGLEQYF. The CDR3 DNA sequence: TGTGCCAGCAGCCTCCGAAGCGCTGGACTCGAGCAGTACTTC.

Details on this clone: The CDR3 ends on some other residue instead of the conserved phenylalanine or tryptophan, so this is likely a read error. V gene TRBV19 combines with J gene TRBJ2-1; 13 positions match TRBD2. V lost 8 bases to trimming and J lost 7 bases; unmatched junction nucleotides: 11. The CDR3 sequence is 16 residues long. Germline V gene sequence: CDR1 LNHDA, CDR2 SQIVND (reference sequence). CDR3 residues: CASCSETSGGMNEQFS. CDR3 DNA: TGTGCCAGTTGTAGCGAGACTAGCGGGGGGATGAATGAGCAGTTCAGC.

This clone showed up just once. Written as DNA, the CDR3 is TGTGCCAGCTCATCACAGGGGGTCCAAACTGGGGAGCAGTACTTC. This gives the protein CASSSQGVQTGEQYF. J is TRBJ2-7 and V is TRBV18, with 8 bases matching TRBD1. Germline assignment: CDR1 KGHSH and CDR2 LQKENI. With 5 bases clipped from V and 7 bases from J, the junction kept 13 bases outside the gene matches. The CDR3 consists of 15 residues.

This clone was observed at least ten times. The chain uses TRBV7-3 and TRBJ2-7, with D perhaps TRBD2 (5 bases). From germline, CDR1 is SGHTA and CDR2 FQGTGA. This CDR3 spans 16 amino acids. V shed 4 bases and J shed 1 base, with 17 bases lying between them. The DNA of the CDR3 is TGTGCCAGCAGCTCACACCGGGAACTCGAATCCTACGAGCAGTACTTC. This sequence encodes CASSSHRELESYEQYF.

The sample holds a few counts of this clone. The sample holds other DNA sequences that translate to the same CDR3. The chain combines TRBV5-1 with TRBJ1-3, with unresolved D. From germline, CDR1 is SGHRS and CDR2 YFSETQ. The CDR3 runs 13 residues. Trimming took 0 bases from V and 5 from J, leaving 6 bases between them. The CDR3 region is CASSLDFRNTIYF. CDR3 bases: TGCGCCAGCAGCTTGGACTTCCGAAACACCATATATTTT.

This rearrangement joins TRBV7-2 to TRBJ1-4, with D possibly matching TRBD1 (6 bases). V lost 1 base and J 8 bases, leaving 11 bases between the germline ends. This CDR3 contains 14 residues. Per germline, CDR1 SGHTA and CDR2 FQGNSA. CDR3 protein: CASSLGSGQEKLFF. Here the CDR3 DNA reads TGTGCCAGCAGCTTAGGGTCTGGACAGGAAAAACTGTTTTTT.

This clone was detected only a few times. The chain links TRBV6-5 to TRBJ1-1, with D uncertain. Looked up from germline, CDR1 is MNHEY and CDR2 is SVGAGI. The CDR3 spans 13 residues. CDR3 sequence: CESSYSKNTEAFF. The CDR3 DNA sequence: TGTGAAAGCAGTTACTCGAAGAACACTGAAGCTTTCTTT.

This clone was seen many times. This CDR3 reads CASSIGKGEETQYF. The DNA for the CDR3 is TGTGCCAGCAGTATCGGGAAGGGGGAAGAGACCCAGTACTTC. The chain combines TRBV6-1 with TRBJ2-5; possibly TRBD1 for D (6 bases). Per the germline V gene, CDR1 is MNHNS and CDR2 is SASEGT. This CDR3 comprises 14 residues. Deletions cut 5 bases from V and 3 bases from J, with 13 bases between.

This clone was recorded many times. The rearrangement uses TRBV13 and TRBJ1-6; the match to TRBD1 covers 7 bases. The junction had 8 bases not matched to a gene; V was cut back by 0 bases and J by 6 bases. CDR3 length equals 17 residues. Germline V CDR1 and CDR2: PRHDT, FYEKMQ (reference sequence). The CDR3 DNA reads as TGTGCCAGCAGCTTAGGCTCGGGGACAGTGGGTAATTCACCCCTCCACTTT. Protein: CASSLGSGTVGNSPLHF.

In this sample, this clone turned up many times. The chain links TRBV7-3 to TRBJ1-2, with a weak D call TRBD1 (5 bases). This CDR3 has 19 amino acids. V lost 3 bases and J lost 4, with 27 bases in between. Looked up from germline, CDR1 is SGHTA and CDR2 is FQGTGA. The CDR3 DNA follows: TGTGCCAGCAGCTTCTCGTCCCTCCTCGGGCAGGGCTTCTCCTATGGCTACACCTTC. Encoded protein: CASSFSSLLGQGFSYGYTF.

In its sample, this clone was seen many times. The chain employs TRBV5-5 and TRBJ2-1; either TRBD1 or TRBD2 may fit D (6 bases each). Deletions cut 5 bases from V and 11 bases from J, with 20 bases between. Germline loops: CDR1 SGHKS, CDR2 YYEKEE (reference sequence). The CDR3 runs 14 residues. The CDR3 region is CASSPAMGGSQQFF. In DNA form, the CDR3 reads TGTGCCAGCAGTCCAGCCATGGGGGGCTCCCAGCAGTTCTTC.

This clone was detected many times. The chain couples TRBV2 to TRBJ2-7; D unresolved. The CDR3 consists of 14 residues. Germline V gene sequence: CDR1 SNHLY, CDR2 FYNNEI. V lost 4 bases and J 5 bases, leaving 15 bases between the germline ends. CDR3 region: CASSVPPKTHEQYF. CDR3 coding DNA: TGTGCCAGCAGTGTCCCACCAAAGACCCACGAGCAGTACTTC.

This clone was recorded many times. This rearrangement joins TRBV7-8 to TRBJ1-2; TRBD1 might be the D (5 bases). The CDR3 is 15 amino acids. Per germline, CDR1 SGHVS and CDR2 FQNEAQ. Trimming cost V 1 base and J 4 bases, with 13 bases left between them. The CDR3 loop is CASSLGPGRGYGYTF. The CDR3 bases are TGTGCCAGCAGCTTAGGGCCAGGGCGGGGCTATGGCTACACCTTC.

The sample holds one count of this clone. The V gene is TRBV3-1, the J gene TRBJ1-3; no clear D. Germline lookup yields CDR1 LGHDT and CDR2 YNNKEL (reference sequence). V lost 5 bases and J lost 0, with 8 bases in between. This CDR3 is built from 14 residues. The chain's CDR3 is CASSVVLSGNTIYF. DNA of the CDR3: TGTGCCAGCAGCGTTGTACTCTCTGGAAACACCATATATTTT.

Sample share makes this clone medium-sized. The V and J genes are TRBV28 and TRBJ1-1; 7 nucleotides align to TRBD1. The CDR3 contains 14 residues. Looked up from germline, CDR1 is MDHEN and CDR2 is SYDVKM. The V and J ends lost 5 bases and 0 bases, in that order; junction bases with no gene match: 3. CDR3 loop: CASSLGTVNTEAFF. The CDR3 region has the DNA TGTGCCAGCAGTCTCGGGACAGTGAACACTGAAGCTTTCTTT.

The rearrangement links TRBV30 to TRBJ1-2; D might be TRBD1 (6 bases). Germline V gene data show CDR1 as GTSNPN and CDR2 as SVGIG (reference sequence). With 5 bases removed from V and 2 bases from J, the gap between germline ends came to 9 bases. This CDR3 comprises 12 residues. The CDR3 sequence is CAWDQGNYGYTF. CDR3 DNA: TGTGCCTGGGACCAGGGGAACTATGGCTACACCTTC.